One sample yielded the 17 T cell receptor beta chains listed below, sequenced in a study of blood T cell repertoires in COVID-19. Generated by immunoSEQ multiplex PCR, the TCRdb table keeps only in-frame clones and is missing some. The sample contains approximately 230,000 clones, around 82% of which appear only once. Sequencing input: peripheral blood. The origin of the receptors is an elderly woman with active or convalescent COVID-19.

The chain carries TRBV5-1 and TRBJ2-1; the match to TRBD2 covers 10 bases. Losses at the gene ends were 5 bases for V and 2 bases for J; bases not matched to a gene: 4. This CDR3 has 15 amino acids. Looked up from germline, CDR1 is SGHRS and CDR2 is YFSETQ. The CDR3 DNA reads TGCGCCAGCAGATCCGGGACTAGCGCCTACAATGAGCAGTTCTTC. Its protein product is CASRSGTSAYNEQFF.

This rearrangement joins TRBV19 to TRBJ1-1; D is uncertain. CDR1 is LNHDA and CDR2 is SQIVND in the germline V gene (reference sequence). This CDR3 has 15 residues. Trimming removed 0 bases from V and 4 bases from J, with 12 bases in between. The CDR3 nucleotides read TGTGCCAGTAGTATAGATTTGAGGGTCGCCACTGAAGCTTTCTTT. Translated: CASSIDLRVATEAFF. The variable domain in full, completed from reference TRBV19 and TRBJ1-1, reads DGGITQSPKYLFRKEGQNVTLSCEQNLNHDAMYWYRQDPGQGLRLIYYSQIVNDFQKGDIAEGYSVSREKKESFPLTVTSAQKNPTAFYLCASSIDLRVATEAFFGQGTRLTVV.

This chain uses TRBV12-3 or TRBV12-4 with TRBJ2-7; tentative D call: TRBD1 (6 bases). The germline V and J ends were trimmed by 1 base and 3 bases, with 7 bases remaining between them. The CDR3 loop spans 13 amino acids. CDR3 protein: CASSLGDNYEQYF. DNA for the CDR3: TGTGCCAGCAGTTTAGGGGACAACTACGAGCAGTACTTC.

This clone was picked up one time. This rearrangement joins TRBV6-5 to TRBJ2-7, with 9 positions matching TRBD2. CDR3 length: 15 amino acids. Germline CDR1 MNHEY, CDR2 SVGAGI. The V segment lost 4 bases and the J segment 0 bases; nucleotides outside the gene matches: 4. The CDR3 region is CASSSRGRVSYEQYF. DNA of the CDR3: TGTGCCAGCAGTTCCCGCGGGAGGGTCTCCTACGAGCAGTACTTC.

In DNA form, the CDR3 reads TGTGCCAGCAGTCCTTGGGGGACAGGGGGCTCTGGCTACACCTTC. Translating it yields CASSPWGTGGSGYTF. This chain links TRBV27 with TRBJ1-2, with 12 bases aligning to TRBD1. The J segment lost 7 bases and the V segment lost 5 bases, leaving 8 bases of the junction unmatched. CDR3 length: 15 residues. The germline CDR1 and CDR2 sequences are MNHEY and SMNVEV (reference sequence).

The rearrangement uses TRBV11-3 and TRBJ2-2, with a weak D call TRBD1 (6 bases). Per the germline V gene, CDR1 is SGHNT and CDR2 is YENEEA. The CDR3 length is 14 residues. Trimming removed 3 bases at V and 4 bases at J, with 9 bases between. CDR3 residues: CASSLTGRTGELFF. The CDR3 DNA sequence: TGTGCCAGCAGCTTGACAGGACGCACCGGGGAGCTGTTTTTT.

The chain is built from TRBV7-2 and TRBJ1-2, with TRBD1 matching 11 bases. Unmatched junction bases numbered 11, after V lost 5 bases and J lost 9 bases. The CDR3 sequence is 15 residues long. CDR1 is SGHTA, CDR2 FQGNSA, per germline. CDR3 loop: CASSPRTGGSSSYTF. The CDR3 nucleotides read TGTGCCAGCAGCCCAAGGACAGGGGGCTCCTCGAGCTACACCTTC. The full variable domain, rest sourced from reference TRBV7-2 and TRBJ1-2, is GAGVSQSPSNKVTEKGKDVELRCDPISGHTALYWYRQSLGQGLEFLIYFQGNSAPDKSGLPSDRFSAERTGGSVSTLTIQRTQQEDSAVYLCASSPRTGGSSSYTFGSGTRLTVV.

The chain joins TRBV28 to TRBJ1-1; TRBD1 aligns across 7 bases. The CDR3 has 15 residues. Trimming at V came to 5 bases and at J to 5 bases, leaving 11 bases not matched to a gene. Germline V gene sequence: CDR1 MDHEN, CDR2 SYDVKM. The CDR3 protein is CASSAGGIMGTEAFF. For the CDR3, the DNA is TGTGCCAGCAGTGCAGGGGGTATAATGGGAACTGAAGCTTTCTTT.

The DNA for the CDR3 is TGCGCCAGCAGCTTGGCCGGTCCCGGAGTCACAGATACGCAGTATTTT. Protein sequence: CASSLAGPGVTDTQYF. The J gene is TRBJ2-3, the V gene TRBV5-1; D is uncertain. Germline CDR1 SGHRS, CDR2 YFSETQ. This CDR3 is 16 amino acids long. The germline V and J ends were trimmed by 0 bases and 2 bases, with 13 bases remaining between them.

This clone was counted a single time. This sequence joins TRBV5-1 and TRBJ1-1; weak D call: TRBD1 (6 bases). Germline-derived CDR1 and CDR2 are SGHRS and YFSETQ. The V end was cut by 7 bases, the J end by 6 bases, with 19 bases between. CDR3 size: 14 residues. The CDR3: CASGGGLESAEAFF. DNA for the CDR3: TGCGCCAGCGGGGGCGGCTTGGAATCCGCTGAAGCTTTCTTT.

The chain carries TRBV4-2 and TRBJ2-2; D is unresolved. Trimming stripped 1 base from V and 0 bases from J, with 12 bases between. Germline V gives CDR1 LGHNA, CDR2 YNFKEQ. This CDR3 region has 17 residues. The CDR3 protein is CASSQGNRKTNTGELFF. In nucleotides, the CDR3 is TGTGCCAGCAGCCAAGGAAACAGAAAAACGAACACCGGGGAGCTGTTTTTT.

V and J are TRBV5-6 and TRBJ2-5; TRBD2 agrees at 12 bases. The junction had 4 bases not matched to a gene; V was cut back by 3 bases and J by 1 base. The germline gives CDR1 SGHDT, CDR2 YYEEEE. This CDR3 contains 16 residues. The CDR3 spells CASSWGLAGGQETQYF. Written as DNA, the CDR3 is TGTGCCAGCAGCTGGGGACTAGCGGGCGGCCAAGAGACCCAGTACTTC.

J is TRBJ2-3 and V is TRBV19; possible D gene TRBD2, 5 bases. The CDR3 is 14 residues long. V gave up 4 bases and J gave up 0 bases, with 8 bases separating them. Looked up from germline, CDR1 is LNHDA and CDR2 is SQIVND (reference sequence). CDR3 DNA: TGTGCCAGTAGTAAGAGGGCCAGCACAGATACGCAGTATTTT. It yields the protein CASSKRASTDTQYF.

The chain employs TRBV3-1 (or the pseudogene TRBV3-2) and TRBJ1-3; D uncertain. Germline V lookup: CDR1 LGHDT, CDR2 YNNKEL (reference sequence). This CDR3 comprises 17 residues. V was trimmed by 0 bases and J by 0 bases, leaving 12 bases between them. The CDR3 loop reads CASSQDFALLSGNTIYF. CDR3 sequence (DNA): TGTGCCAGCAGCCAAGATTTTGCACTCCTCTCTGGAAACACCATATATTTT.

The V gene is TRBV18, the J gene TRBJ2-2; 13 bases map to TRBD2. This CDR3 contains 14 residues. In germline, CDR1 is KGHSH, CDR2 LQKENI. DNA of the CDR3: TGTGCGACCTCCGGACTAGCGGGAGTCGGGGAGCTGTTTTTT. Encoded protein: CATSGLAGVGELFF.

This chain connects TRBV3-1 (or the pseudogene TRBV3-2) to TRBJ2-1; no reliable D call. This CDR3 comprises 17 residues. The V and J ends lost 0 bases and 1 base respectively, with 13 bases between them. Germline-derived CDR1 and CDR2 are LGHDT and YNNKEL (reference sequence). The CDR3 nucleotides are TGTGCCAGCAGCCAAGAGGAACGGCTAGATTCCTACAATGAGCAGTTCTTC. Translation gives CASSQEERLDSYNEQFF.

The CDR3 here is CASSQNVGAGEQFF. Here the CDR3 DNA reads TGTGCCAGCAGCCAAAATGTGGGGGCCGGTGAGCAGTTCTTC. The genes are TRBV3-1 (or the pseudogene TRBV3-2) and TRBJ2-1, with D maybe TRBD1 (6 bases). The germline CDR1 and CDR2 sequences are LGHDT and YNNKEL (reference sequence). V dropped 2 bases and J dropped 9 bases, with 14 bases sitting between them. The CDR3 has 14 residues.